These 5 T cell receptor beta chains originate from one sample sequenced in a study of T cell responses to AZD1222 COVID-19 vaccine. Clones were sequenced by immunoSEQ multiplex PCR, and TCRdb holds only the in-frame ones, with some missing. The sample has 55,000 to 65,000 clones, approximately 85% seen once. The sample in question was peripheral blood, obtained on day 0 of AZD1222 vaccination. The receptor set was obtained from an adult in good health.

The chain uses TRBV29-1 and TRBJ2-5; no firm D call. CDR3 size: 11 residues. The V gene lost 4 bases and the J gene lost 6 bases, with 9 bases spanning the gap. CDR1 is SQVTM and CDR2 is ANQGSEA in the germline V gene. Here the CDR3 reads CSVAVDQTQYF. The CDR3 DNA sequence: TGCAGCGTTGCGGTGGATCAGACCCAGTACTTC.

The chain uses TRBV4-2 and TRBJ1-5, with 7 bases lining up with TRBD1. This CDR3 contains 16 residues. Germline V gives CDR1 LGHNA, CDR2 YNFKEQ. Trimming took 1 base from V and 0 from J; bases not matched to a gene: 3. The CDR3, as DNA: TGTGCCAGCAGCCAAGCGGGACAGTATAGCAATCAGCCCCAGCATTTT. Translating gives CASSQAGQYSNQPQHF.

The gene calls are TRBV28 and TRBJ1-1; 7 bases match TRBD1. V shed 6 bases, J shed 2 bases, and the junction held 9 bases outside the gene matches. The germline V gene encodes CDR1 MDHEN and CDR2 SYDVKM. The CDR3 consists of 15 residues. The CDR3 protein is CASRAPQGFNTEAFF. The CDR3 nucleotides read TGTGCCAGCAGGGCGCCACAGGGGTTCAACACTGAAGCTTTCTTT.

This chain connects TRBV19 to TRBJ1-1; D remains ambiguous. CDR1 and CDR2 (germline): LNHDA, SQIVND (reference sequence). V lost 6 bases to trimming and J lost 5 bases, with 13 bases between them. CDR3 size: 13 residues. The CDR3 protein is CASRGLGGTEAFF. The CDR3 DNA sequence: TGTGCCAGTAGGGGGTTGGGTGGTACTGAAGCTTTCTTT.

This chain joins TRBV6-5 and TRBJ2-2, with D unclear. CDR1 and CDR2 (germline): MNHEY, SVGAGI. Trimming pared 8 bases from V and 0 bases from J, leaving 13 bases between. The CDR3 length is 15 residues. Here the CDR3 reads CASAVDRPNTGELFF. For the CDR3, the DNA is TGTGCCAGCGCCGTGGATCGACCGAACACCGGGGAGCTGTTTTTT.